Each of the 27 T cell receptor beta chains below was sequenced from the same sample in a study of response to subunit inactivated influenza vaccine. TCRdb re-analysed the RT-PCR reads in MiXCR, keeping a single row per CDR3 protein. The table has more than 700,000 distinct CDR3 sequences, about 20% seen once; the top ten hold around 9.6%. Sequencing was performed on PBMCs from blood, taken more than 4 days after vaccination. These receptors originate from a man aged 50 to 59 who received an inactivated influenza vaccine.

The chain is built from TRBV20-1 and TRBJ2-7; 11 bases are shared with TRBD2. This CDR3 has 18 residues. Germline V gives CDR1 DFQATT, CDR2 SNEGSKA (reference sequence). V trimming: 5 bases; J trimming: 0 bases; junction bases outside the gene matches: 15. CDR3 DNA sequence: TGCAGTGCTTATACTCCGGGACTAGCGGCCAGGAGCTCCTACGAGCAGTACTTC. It specifies CSAYTPGLAARSSYEQYF.

V gene TRBV9 combines with J gene TRBJ1-2, with TRBD1 identical over 7 bases. This CDR3 contains 14 residues. Losses at the gene ends were 3 bases for V and 1 base for J; bases not matched to a gene: 3. The V gene's germline CDR1 is SGDLS and CDR2 YYNGEE. Written as DNA, the CDR3 is TGTGCCAGCAGCGGATGGGACAGTAACTATGGCTACACCTTC. This gives the protein CASSGWDSNYGYTF. The complete variable domain, with remaining parts taken from reference TRBV9 and TRBJ1-2, reads DSGVTQTPKHLITATGQRVTLRCSPRSGDLSVYWYQQSLDQGLQFLIQYYNGEERAKGNILERFSAQQFPDLHSELNLSSLELGDSALYFCASSGWDSNYGYTFGSGTRLTVV.

The chain is built from TRBV9 and TRBJ2-2; D gene uncertain. The CDR3 is 14 amino acids. The germline V gene encodes CDR1 SGDLS and CDR2 YYNGEE. The V gene lost 0 bases and the J gene lost 0 bases, with 3 bases spanning the gap. The CDR3 DNA follows: TGTGCCAGCAGCGTAGTTCCGAACACCGGGGAGCTGTTTTTT. This codes for CASSVVPNTGELFF.

This clonotype has at least ten counts. The V call is TRBV7-9, the J call TRBJ2-1, with D unclear. The CDR3 is 11 amino acids. V shed 2 bases and J shed 13 bases, with 9 bases lying between them. CDR1 and CDR2 from the germline V gene are SEHNR and FQNEAQ (reference sequence). CDR3 DNA sequence: TGTGCCAGCAGCTTATCGAACCCCCAGTTCTTC. Its protein is CASSLSNPQFF.

The chain has TRBV5-1 and TRBJ2-5, with 7 positions matching TRBD2. V lost 4 bases and J lost 3; bases outside the gene matches: 9. Germline values: CDR1 SGHRS, CDR2 YFSETQ. The CDR3 is made up of 15 amino acids. As DNA, the CDR3 is TGCGCCAGCAGCCCGGGGGGAGGAGTCGAAGAGACCCAGTACTTC. Residues: CASSPGGGVEETQYF.

V usage is TRBV12-3 or TRBV12-4 and J usage is TRBJ2-2; 9 bases line up with TRBD1. Trimming removed 5 bases from V and 1 base from J; junction bases left unmatched: 8. CDR3 length: 17 residues. The CDR3 spells CASSPGTGRLNTGELFF. Here the CDR3 DNA reads TGTGCCAGCAGTCCCGGGACAGGGAGATTGAACACCGGGGAGCTGTTTTTT.

The chain recombines TRBV20-1 with TRBJ1-4; tentatively, D is TRBD1 (5 bases). In germline, CDR1 is DFQATT, CDR2 SNEGSKA (reference sequence). The CDR3 has 14 amino acids. The germline V and J ends were trimmed by 0 bases and 5 bases, with 10 bases remaining between them. The CDR3: CSARDTGRNEKLFF. The CDR3 region has the DNA TGCAGTGCTAGAGATACAGGAAGGAATGAAAAACTGTTTTTT.

This sequence joins TRBV15 and TRBJ1-3; D is undetermined. V lost 8 bases to trimming and J lost 3 bases, with 11 bases between them. Germline lookup yields CDR1 LNHNV and CDR2 YYDKDF (reference sequence). The CDR3 consists of 13 residues. CDR3 loop: CATGPVSGNTIYF. In DNA form, the CDR3 reads TGTGCCACCGGACCCGTCAGTGGAAACACCATATATTTT.

Only one count was recorded for this clonotype. CDR3 sequence: CAISESRNPGEKLFF. CDR3 DNA: TGTGCCATCAGTGAGTCGAGGAATCCAGGGGAAAAACTGTTTTTT. The chain uses TRBV10-3 and TRBJ1-4, with D possibly matching TRBD1 (5 bases). This CDR3 is built from 15 residues. The V gene lost 0 bases and the J gene lost 8 bases, with 13 bases spanning the gap. Germline CDR1 is ENHRY and CDR2 is SYGVKD.

The genes are TRBV28 and TRBJ2-1; a possible D gene is TRBD1 (6 bases). There are 14 residues in the CDR3. The V end was cut by 6 bases, the J end by 4 bases, with 13 bases between. The germline CDR1 and CDR2 sequences are MDHEN and SYDVKM. In nucleotides, the CDR3 is TGTGCCAGCAGGGGCAGGGGTGAATACAATGAGCAGTTCTTC. Its translation: CASRGRGEYNEQFF.

The chain carries TRBV4-3 and TRBJ2-1, with D uncertain. This CDR3 comprises 12 residues. Germline CDR1 and CDR2: LGHNA and YSLEER. V lost 1 base and J lost 11, with 9 bases in between. The CDR3 is CASSQGIDQQFF. The CDR3 DNA follows: TGCGCCAGCAGCCAAGGAATTGACCAGCAGTTCTTC.

The chain is built from TRBV7-2 and TRBJ2-7, with 7 nucleotides matching TRBD1. The CDR3 loop spans 14 amino acids. Unmatched junction bases numbered 9, after V lost 7 bases and J lost 3 bases. Germline CDR1 is SGHTA and CDR2 is FQGNSA. CDR3 loop: CASTPGGSLYEQYF. As DNA, the CDR3 is TGTGCCAGCACCCCAGGGGGATCCCTCTACGAGCAGTACTTC.

This clonotype was picked up a small number of times. The chain uses TRBV20-1 and TRBJ2-1, with D possibly being TRBD2 (5 bases). This CDR3 has 15 amino acids. The germline gives CDR1 DFQATT, CDR2 SNEGSKA (reference sequence). With 3 bases removed from V and 5 bases from J, the gap between germline ends came to 17 bases. As DNA, the CDR3 is TGCAGTGCTAGGGGTCCCAGCGGAGCAAACAATGAGCAGTTCTTC. Amino acid sequence: CSARGPSGANNEQFF.

This chain joins TRBV10-3 and TRBJ2-3, with a weak D call TRBD1 (5 bases). V shed 4 bases and J shed 4 bases, with 6 bases lying between them. Germline V lookup: CDR1 ENHRY, CDR2 SYGVKD. The CDR3 spans 12 residues. This chain's CDR3 is CAISGGPDTQYF. The CDR3 DNA sequence: TGTGCCATCAGTGGGGGCCCAGATACGCAGTATTTT.

The gene calls are TRBV27 and TRBJ2-1; perhaps TRBD2 as D (5 bases). Trimming shortened V by 7 bases and J by 9 bases, and 16 bases separated the two germline ends. Germline loops: CDR1 MNHEY, CDR2 SMNVEV (reference sequence). The CDR3 is 13 residues long. The CDR3, as DNA: TGTGCCAGCACCGCCGCGGGCCGTGTTGAGCAGTTCTTC. Translation gives CASTAAGRVEQFF.

The rearrangement uses TRBV24-1 and TRBJ2-1; D is uncertain. The germline gives CDR1 KGHDR, CDR2 SFDVKD. This CDR3 spans 13 amino acids. Trimming removed 5 bases from V and 2 bases from J, with 6 bases in between. The CDR3 DNA reads TGTGCCACCAGTGCCGTACCCTACAATGAGCAGTTCTTC. This sequence encodes CATSAVPYNEQFF.

This clonotype was counted ten times or more. The chain links TRBV9 to TRBJ2-1, with D unresolved. The CDR3 has 11 residues. Germline assignment: CDR1 SGDLS and CDR2 YYNGEE. The ends were cut back, 0 bases at V and 6 bases at J, with 1 base in the middle. CDR3 in DNA: TGTGCCAGCAGCGTAGCCAATGAGCAGTTCTTC. Amino acids: CASSVANEQFF.

V is TRBV20-1 and J is TRBJ2-7; TRBD1 matches 9 bases. The germline V gene encodes CDR1 DFQATT and CDR2 SNEGSKA (reference sequence). V was clipped by 1 base and J by 3 bases; unmatched bases: 4. The CDR3 consists of 14 residues. CDR3 amino acids: CSARGPGQGYEQYF. DNA for the CDR3: TGCAGTGCTAGAGGCCCGGGACAGGGCTACGAGCAGTACTTC.

Ten or more counts support this clonotype. This chain joins TRBV5-1 and TRBJ2-3, with D maybe TRBD1 (6 bases). Trimming took off 3 bases at V and 3 bases at J, with 11 bases between the two ends. The CDR3 length is 14 residues. Per the germline V gene, CDR1 is SGHRS and CDR2 is YFSETQ. This chain's CDR3 is CASSYDQGTDTQYF. The DNA of the CDR3 is TGCGCCAGCAGCTACGATCAGGGGACAGATACGCAGTATTTT.

This clonotype has only a few counts. The chain employs TRBV7-9 and TRBJ2-7; D call uncertain. The CDR3 runs to 13 residues. The germline V gene has CDR1 SEHNR and CDR2 FQNEAQ (reference sequence). The V end lost 5 bases, the J end lost 9 bases, and 17 bases lay between the germline ends. Written as DNA, the CDR3 is TGTGCCAGCAGCCCAGACGCGTTCACGGCGCAGTACTTC. Protein: CASSPDAFTAQYF. Supplemented by reference TRBV7-9 and TRBJ2-7, the full variable domain reads DTGVSQNPRHKITKRGQNVTFRCDPISEHNRLYWYRQTLGQGPEFLTYFQNEAQLEKSRLLSDRFSAERPKGSFSTLEIQRTEQGDSAMYLCASSPDAFTAQYFGPGTRLTVT.

Comment on this clonotype: Relative to the germline gene, one junction end is altered; a read error may explain this. This sequence joins TRBV20-1 and TRBJ1-1, with D maybe TRBD1 (5 bases). Germline CDR1 reads DFQATT; CDR2 reads SNEGSKA (reference sequence). The CDR3 covers 14 residues. As DNA, the CDR3 is TGCTGTGCTATCACACAGGAAACGAACACTGAAGCTTTCTTT. Residues: CCAITQETNTEAFF.

The V gene is TRBV5-1, the J gene TRBJ2-3; 13 bases are a match to TRBD2. The V and J ends lost 3 bases and 4 bases, in that order; junction bases with no gene match: 5. CDR3 length equals 16 residues. Germline V gene lookup returns CDR1 SGHRS and CDR2 YFSETQ. The CDR3 protein is CASSWATSGRADTQYF. DNA of the CDR3: TGCGCCAGCAGCTGGGCTACTAGCGGGAGGGCAGATACGCAGTATTTT.

A few counts support this clonotype. The V gene is TRBV7-9, the J gene TRBJ2-1; possibly TRBD2 for D (6 bases). From germline, CDR1 is SEHNR and CDR2 FQNEAQ (reference sequence). CDR3 length: 14 amino acids. V lost 4 bases and J lost 4, with 11 bases in between. Here the CDR3 DNA reads TGTGCCAGCAGCTCCCGGGACTTATACAATGAGCAGTTCTTC. Translation: CASSSRDLYNEQFF.

This chain uses TRBV3-1 with TRBJ2-4; the D is unclear. Trimming removed 0 bases from V and 6 bases from J, with 15 bases in between. The CDR3 totals 16 residues. Germline V lookup: CDR1 LGHDT, CDR2 YNNKEL (reference sequence). The CDR3 DNA reads as TGTGCCAGCAGCCAAGACTTTGGCCAGACATTAAACATTCAGTACTTC. Residues: CASSQDFGQTLNIQYF.

V and J are TRBV6-2 or TRBV6-3 and TRBJ2-5, with 12 bases lining up with TRBD1. Germline loops: CDR1 MNHEY, CDR2 SVGEGT. The CDR3 is 20 residues long. J lost 1 base, V lost 2 bases, and 14 bases had no gene match. CDR3 sequence: CASSYRDRGQSLASQETQYF. In nucleotides, the CDR3 is TGTGCCAGCAGTTACAGGGACAGGGGGCAGTCACTAGCCTCCCAAGAGACCCAGTACTTC.

This clonotype appeared many times. The rearrangement links TRBV6-1 to TRBJ2-3; the D is unclear. Trimming removed 2 bases from V and 5 bases from J, with 17 bases in between. Germline CDR1 is MNHNS and CDR2 is SASEGT. The CDR3 contains 16 residues. The CDR3 spells CASSEFWAGNVDTQYF. CDR3 DNA: TGTGCCAGCAGTGAATTTTGGGCTGGGAATGTAGATACGCAGTATTTT.

The J gene is TRBJ2-5, the V gene TRBV20-1; unclear D gene. CDR1 and CDR2 from the germline V gene are DFQATT and SNEGSKA (reference sequence). CDR3 length equals 12 residues. The germline V and J ends were trimmed by 5 bases and 5 bases, with 12 bases remaining between them. The CDR3 region has the DNA TGCAGTGCTGGGAAGGGTCGGGAGACCCAGTACTTC. Protein: CSAGKGRETQYF.